This T cell receptor (beta chain) comes out of a study of T cells after yellow fever vaccination (dated by TCRdb to about 2019). A note on the overall study: The SMART-Seq v4 Ultra Low Input RNA kit was used to prepare libraries from fractions with low cell numbers. Bulk PBMC replicates and cell subsets were isolated from blood drawn at multiple timepoints before and after both primary and secondary immunization. Two healthy male donors made up the cohort, one aged 18 to 30 years and the other aged 30 to 40 years. Bulk TCR alpha and beta repertoires were sequenced longitudinally to track T-cell clones before and after primary and booster YFV17D yellow fever vaccination. Overall results and qualifications from the work: Most clones expanded after primary vaccination (approximately 95% of CD4 and roughly 90% of CD8) were re-detected after the booster, suggesting that broad memory maintenance occurred. The secondary T-cell response was found to be weaker but faster than the primary response, with a peak reached on day 5 rather than on day 15. A small fraction of clonotypes appeared in both the CD4 and CD8 compartments, likely as a result of convergent recombination. Because only a couple of donors were included in the study, the extent to which the findings can be generalized is limited. FACS-sorted repertoires could contain abundant contaminating clonotypes from the bulk population, so computational filtering was required.

The treatment or condition label, read with the paper, signifies: live attenuated yellow fever vaccine strain. A standard Ficoll-Paque protocol was used to isolate PBMCs from peripheral blood. Dynabeads CD4 and CD8 positive selection kits were used to isolate the CD4 and CD8 T-cell fractions. TriZol was used to extract RNA from bulk PBMCs, CD4 and CD8 fractions, and dextramer-positive and dextramer-negative fractions. This clonotype was seen a handful of times. Its antigen is not yet known. One base away there is no much larger clone; base qualities are not given. The germline V gene (reference sequence) supplies CDR1 LNHNV and CDR2 YYDKDF. The CDR3, cysteine through phenylalanine, is 15 amino acids long. Solely the CDR3 DNA is kept, with 45 bases framed from the first base. Trimming takes 5 bases from V and 1 base from J, and the germline ends sit 13 bases apart. The run used an Illumina NovaSeq 6000. Synthesis of TCR cDNA relied on 5'RACE template switching, a step that introduced a universal primer site along with unique molecular identifiers. Priming of cDNA synthesis was performed from both the TCR alpha and TCR beta constant segments. Libraries were amplified in two PCR steps, with sample barcodes and sequencing adapters added in the second step. Sequencing of the libraries was done on either Illumina HiSeq 2500 (2x100 bp) or NovaSeq (2x150 bp). In the authors' own workflow: Reads were demultiplexed and collapsed into UMI consensus sequences with MIGEC, and V(D)J alignment was performed with MiXCR. Clonotypes responding to the vaccine were identified with edgeR on replicate PBMC samples, with the criteria of FDR below 0.01 and a log2 fold change above 5 up to day 15. CD4 or CD8 identity was assigned to each bulk clonotype according to whether the clonotype was present at higher abundance in the sequenced CD4 repertoire or the sequenced CD8 repertoire. Starting from the raw public reads, TCRdb applied fastp trimming at Q25, assembled clones with MiXCR and retained in-frame beta chains. CDR3 protein duplicates are merged, each entry listing the most common genes and DNA. The V and J calls and clone size are TCRdb's, not the authors'. This sample comprises 150,000 to 200,000 distinct CDR3 sequences, about a tenth of them detected only once. In total, the top ten clones hold approximately 39% of the sample.

The clonotype originates from a man younger than 35 who received the YFV17D yellow fever vaccine. The sequences come from CD8+ T cells sorted from PBMCs, collected 45 days after the yellow fever booster vaccination. The rearrangement combines TRBV15 with TRBJ2-3; there is no confident call for the D gene. CDR3 loop: CATSASSGGTDTQYF. The nucleotide sequence reads TGTGCCACCAGCGCAAGTTCTGGGGGCACAGATACGCAGTATTTT.